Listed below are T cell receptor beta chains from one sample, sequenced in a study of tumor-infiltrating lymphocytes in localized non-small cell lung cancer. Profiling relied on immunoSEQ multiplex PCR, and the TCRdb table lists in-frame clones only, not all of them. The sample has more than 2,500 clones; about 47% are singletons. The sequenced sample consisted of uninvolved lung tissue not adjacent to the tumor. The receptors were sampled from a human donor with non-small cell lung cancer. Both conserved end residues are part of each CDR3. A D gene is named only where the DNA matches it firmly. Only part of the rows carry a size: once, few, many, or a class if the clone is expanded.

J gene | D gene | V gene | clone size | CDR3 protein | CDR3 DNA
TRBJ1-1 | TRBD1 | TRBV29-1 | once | CSASTGTAFF | TGCAGCGCTTCGACAGGGACGGCTTTCTTT
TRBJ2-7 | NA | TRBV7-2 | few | CASSYRYEQYF | TGTGCCAGCAGCTACCGCTACGAGCAGTACTTC
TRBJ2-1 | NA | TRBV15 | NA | CATSRDPGQGSDEQFF | TGTGCCACCAGCAGAGATCCGGGGCAGGGGAGCGATGAGCAGTTCTTC
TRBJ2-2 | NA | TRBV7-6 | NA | CASSPQERANTGELFF | TGTGCCAGCAGCCCCCAGGAGCGCGCGAACACCGGGGAGCTGTTTTTT
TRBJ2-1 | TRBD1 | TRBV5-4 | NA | CASSHDRGQFF | TGTGCCAGCAGCCACGACAGGGGGCAGTTCTTC
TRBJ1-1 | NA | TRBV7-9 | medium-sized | CASSLAGSEAFF | TGTGCCAGCAGCTTAGCGGGGAGTGAAGCTTTCTTT
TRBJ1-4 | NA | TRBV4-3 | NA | CASSQEAATNEKLFF | TGCGCCAGCAGCCAAGAGGCGGCCACTAATGAAAAACTGTTTTTT
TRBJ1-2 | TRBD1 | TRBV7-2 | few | CASSPRGQLGYTF | TGTGCCAGCAGCCCTAGGGGACAGCTTGGCTACACCTTC
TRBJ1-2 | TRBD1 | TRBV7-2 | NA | CASSPHGTAPGYTF | TGTGCCAGCAGCCCCCACGGGACAGCTCCTGGCTACACCTTC
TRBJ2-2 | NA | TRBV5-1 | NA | CASSPLATNTGELFF | TGCGCCAGCAGCCCACTAGCTACGAACACCGGGGAGCTGTTTTTT
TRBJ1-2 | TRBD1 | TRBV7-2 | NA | CASSLDPGGRGYGYTF | TGTGCCAGCAGCTTAGATCCAGGGGGCCGGGGCTATGGCTACACCTTC
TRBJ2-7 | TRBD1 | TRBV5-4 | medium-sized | CASSTSRGQGYEQYF | TGTGCCAGCAGCACATCTCGGGGACAGGGCTACGAGCAGTACTTC
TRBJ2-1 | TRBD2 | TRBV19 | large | CASSMVAGSYNEQFF | TGTGCCAGTAGTATGGTAGCGGGCTCCTACAATGAGCAGTTCTTC
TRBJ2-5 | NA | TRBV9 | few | CASSGAQETQYF | TGTGCCAGCAGCGGGGCCCAAGAGACCCAGTACTTC
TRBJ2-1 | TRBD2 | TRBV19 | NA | CASSPTAGTNNEQFF | TGTGCCAGTAGTCCTACAGCGGGAACAAACAATGAGCAGTTCTTC
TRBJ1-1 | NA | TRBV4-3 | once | CASSQGAGLGTEAFF | TGCGCCAGCAGCCAAGGAGCAGGGTTGGGGACTGAAGCTTTCTTT
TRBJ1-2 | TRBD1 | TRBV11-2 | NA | CASSPTGQLRYGYTF | TGTGCCAGCAGCCCTACGGGACAGTTGCGCTATGGCTACACCTTC
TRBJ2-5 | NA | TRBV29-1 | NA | CSSIMRAADYQETQYF | TGCAGCTCCATAATGCGTGCGGCGGATTACCAAGAGACCCAGTACTTC
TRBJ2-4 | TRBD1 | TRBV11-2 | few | CASSQDRNIQYF | TGTGCCAGCAGCCAGGACAGGAACATTCAGTACTTC
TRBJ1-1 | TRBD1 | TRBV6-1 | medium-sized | CASSAGSGQGLENTEAFF | TGTGCCAGCAGTGCGGGTAGTGGACAGGGGTTGGAGAACACTGAAGCTTTCTTT
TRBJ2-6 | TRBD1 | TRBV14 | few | CASSQVRDRNSGANVLTF | TGTGCCAGCAGCCAAGTCCGGGACAGAAACTCTGGGGCCAACGTCCTGACTTTC
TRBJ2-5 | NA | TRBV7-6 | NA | CASRGGGSRETQYF | TGTGCCAGCCGGGGTGGAGGGTCTCGGGAGACCCAGTACTTC
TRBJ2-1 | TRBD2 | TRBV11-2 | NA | CASSLGTSGMNEQFF | TGTGCCAGCAGCTTAGGGACTAGCGGGATGAATGAGCAGTTCTTC
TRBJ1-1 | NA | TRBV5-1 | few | CASSSYRDEAFF | TGCGCCAGCAGCTCGTACAGAGATGAAGCTTTCTTT
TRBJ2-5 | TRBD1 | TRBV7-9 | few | CASSPQGAETQYF | TGTGCCAGCAGCCCACAGGGGGCAGAGACCCAGTACTTC
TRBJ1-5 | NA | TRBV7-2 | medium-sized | CASSPNGPEPQHF | TGTGCCAGCAGCCCCAACGGGCCCGAGCCCCAGCATTTT
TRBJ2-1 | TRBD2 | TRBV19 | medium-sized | CASSIVAGAYNEQFF | TGTGCCAGTAGTATAGTAGCGGGAGCCTACAATGAGCAGTTCTTC
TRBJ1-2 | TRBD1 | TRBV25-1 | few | CASNPGQGARGYTF | TGTGCCAGCAACCCTGGACAGGGGGCGCGGGGCTACACCTTC
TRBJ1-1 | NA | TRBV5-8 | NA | CASSPLKIEAFF | TGTGCCAGCAGCCCACTCAAAATTGAAGCTTTCTTT
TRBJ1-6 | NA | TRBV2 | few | CASSEGSVYNSPLHF | TGTGCCAGCAGTGAGGGGTCAGTTTATAATTCACCCCTCCACTTT
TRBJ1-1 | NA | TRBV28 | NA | CASTLNTEAFF | TGTGCCAGCACCTTGAACACTGAAGCTTTCTTT
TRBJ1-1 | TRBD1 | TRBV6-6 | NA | CASSYDRDTNTEAFF | TGTGCCAGCAGTTACGACAGGGATACGAACACTGAAGCTTTCTTT
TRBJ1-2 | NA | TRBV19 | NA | CASSVDLILGGYTF | TGTGCCAGTAGTGTGGACCTCATATTGGGTGGCTACACCTTC
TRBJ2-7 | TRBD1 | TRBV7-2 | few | CASSGKTGAYEQYF | TGTGCCAGCAGCGGGAAGACAGGGGCCTACGAGCAGTACTTC
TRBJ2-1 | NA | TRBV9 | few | CASSVAWGVSYNEQFF | TGTGCCAGCAGCGTAGCTTGGGGGGTCTCCTACAATGAGCAGTTCTTC
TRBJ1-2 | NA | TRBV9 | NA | CASSNREISGYTF | TGTGCCAGCTCCAACCGCGAGATCAGCGGCTACACCTTC
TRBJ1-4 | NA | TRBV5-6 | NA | CASSETNPAANEKLFF | TGTGCCAGCAGCGAAACAAACCCGGCGGCTAATGAAAAACTGTTTTTT
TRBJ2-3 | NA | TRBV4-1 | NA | CASSPRTGDTQYF | TGCGCCAGCAGCCCCCGGACGGGTGATACGCAGTATTTT
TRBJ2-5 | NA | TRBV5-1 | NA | CASSPGPDWETQYF | TGCGCCAGCAGCCCGGGCCCAGATTGGGAGACCCAGTACTTC
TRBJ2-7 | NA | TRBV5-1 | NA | CASSLAASRYEQYF | TGCGCCAGCAGCTTGGCAGCCAGTCGGTACGAGCAGTACTTC
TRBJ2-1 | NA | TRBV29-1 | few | CSVGGRYNEQFF | TGCAGCGTTGGGGGCAGGTACAATGAGCAGTTCTTC
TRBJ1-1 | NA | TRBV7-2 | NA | CASSPGAGTEAFF | TGTGCCAGCAGCCCGGGGGCAGGGACTGAAGCTTTCTTT
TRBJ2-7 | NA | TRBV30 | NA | CAWSTWTDYEQYF | TGTGCCTGGAGTACCTGGACAGACTACGAGCAGTACTTC
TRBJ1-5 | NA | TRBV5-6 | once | CASSLRDQPQHF | TGTGCCAGCAGCTTGCGGGATCAGCCCCAGCATTTT
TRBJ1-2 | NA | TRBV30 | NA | CAWSGGQHGYTF | TGTGCCTGGAGTGGCGGGCAACATGGCTACACCTTC
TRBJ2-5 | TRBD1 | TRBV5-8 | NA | CASSLGTGDRETQYF | TGTGCCAGCAGCTTGGGGACAGGGGATAGAGAGACCCAGTACTTC
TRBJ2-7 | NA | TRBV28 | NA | CASSSPIWSYEQYF | TGTGCCAGCAGTTCTCCCATCTGGAGCTACGAGCAGTACTTC
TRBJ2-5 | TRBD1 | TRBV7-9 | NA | CASSTTGTGRAQYF | TGTGCCAGCAGCACGACCGGGACAGGGAGGGCCCAGTACTTC
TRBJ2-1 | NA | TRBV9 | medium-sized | CASSVVGVSYNEQFF | TGTGCCAGCAGCGTAGTCGGGGTCAGCTACAATGAGCAGTTCTTC
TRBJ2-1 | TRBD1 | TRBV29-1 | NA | CSVAYTLRTGYNEQFF | TGCAGCGTCGCATACACTTTGAGGACAGGGTACAATGAGCAGTTCTTC
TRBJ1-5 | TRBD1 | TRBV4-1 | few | CASSQVSGQGNQPQHF | TGCGCCAGCAGCCAAGTCTCTGGACAGGGTAATCAGCCCCAGCATTTT
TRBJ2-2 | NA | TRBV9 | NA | CASRKGEVTGELFF | TGTGCCAGCCGGAAGGGGGAGGTCACCGGGGAGCTGTTTTTT
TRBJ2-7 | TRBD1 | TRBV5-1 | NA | CASSRDRGNDEQYF | TGCGCCAGCAGCCGGGACAGGGGCAACGACGAGCAGTACTTC
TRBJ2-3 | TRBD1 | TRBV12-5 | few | CASGPGQGMADTQYF | TGTGCTAGTGGTCCCGGACAGGGTATGGCAGATACGCAGTATTTT
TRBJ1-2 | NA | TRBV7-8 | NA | CASSFHFTGSYGYTF | TGTGCCAGCAGCTTCCATTTTACAGGTTCCTATGGCTACACCTTC